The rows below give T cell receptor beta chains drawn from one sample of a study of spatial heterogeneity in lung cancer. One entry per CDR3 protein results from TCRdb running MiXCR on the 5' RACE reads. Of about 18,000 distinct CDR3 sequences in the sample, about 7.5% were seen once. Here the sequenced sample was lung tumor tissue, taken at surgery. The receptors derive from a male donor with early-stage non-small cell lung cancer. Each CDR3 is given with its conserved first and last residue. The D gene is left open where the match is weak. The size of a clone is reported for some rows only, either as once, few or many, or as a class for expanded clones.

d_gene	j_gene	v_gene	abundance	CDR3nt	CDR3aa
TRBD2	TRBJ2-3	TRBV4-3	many	TGCGCCAGCAGCCAAGGTTTGCTAGCGGTACACACAGATACGCAGTATTTT	CASSQGLLAVHTDTQYF
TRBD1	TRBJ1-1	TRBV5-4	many	TGTGCCAGCAGCTTGGCCTCCCACAGGGGCGTAAGCACTGAAGCTTTCTTT	CASSLASHRGVSTEAFF
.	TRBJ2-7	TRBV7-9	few	TGTGCCAGCAGCTTAGGGGCAGGTTTCCTCTCCTACGAGCAGTACTTC	CASSLGAGFLSYEQYF
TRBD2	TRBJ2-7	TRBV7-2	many	TGTGCCAGCAGCCTTAGCGGGGGGCTCACCTACGAGCAGTACTTC	CASSLSGGLTYEQYF
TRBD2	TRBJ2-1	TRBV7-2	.	TGTGCCAGCAGCTTAGAGGGGACTAGTAAGTTCTTC	CASSLEGTSKFF
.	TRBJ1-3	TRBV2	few	TGTGCCAGCACCCAAGGGAGGGGTAGAGATGGAAACACCATATATTTT	CASTQGRGRDGNTIYF
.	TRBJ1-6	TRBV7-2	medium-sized	TGTGCCAGCAGCTTAGTGGCCAGGGACAATTCACCCCTCCACTTT	CASSLVARDNSPLHF
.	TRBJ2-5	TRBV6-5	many	TGTGCCAGCAGTTCTGGGACCGGGGCCGCCAAGACCCAGTACTTC	CASSSGTGAAKTQYF
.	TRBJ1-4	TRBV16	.	TGTGCCAGCAGCCAATCTAGCCGCCGAACTGGATTTGCAACTAATGAAAAACTGTTTTTT	CASSQSSRRTGFATNEKLFF
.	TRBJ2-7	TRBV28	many	TGTGCCAGCAGCTTTTATAGCGGTTGGTCCTACGAGCAGTACTTC	CASSFYSGWSYEQYF
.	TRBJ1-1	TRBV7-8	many	TGTGCCAGCAGCTTACTGGTCAGAGAGAACACTGAAGCTTTCTTT	CASSLLVRENTEAFF
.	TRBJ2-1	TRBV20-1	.	TGCAGTGCTAGAGGGGCGAGAGAATGGGAGCAGTTCTTC	CSARGAREWEQFF
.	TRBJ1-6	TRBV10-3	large	TGTGCCATCAGTGACCGGAGTAAGGATTCACCCCTCCACTTT	CAISDRSKDSPLHF
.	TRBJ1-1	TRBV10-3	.	TGTGCCATTGCGGACCGAATAAACACTGAAGCTTTCTTT	CAIADRINTEAFF
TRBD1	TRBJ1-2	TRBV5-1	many	TGCGCCAGCAGTTCACAGGGGGAAGCTAACTATGGCTACACCTTC	CASSSQGEANYGYTF
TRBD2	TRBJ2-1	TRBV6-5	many	TGTGCCAGCAGTAGGACCCTGACTAGCGGGGAGCAGTTCTTC	CASSRTLTSGEQFF
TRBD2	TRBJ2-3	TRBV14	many	TGTGCCAGCAGCCCATTCTCAGGCGGGGGAAGCACAGATACGCAGTATTTT	CASSPFSGGGSTDTQYF
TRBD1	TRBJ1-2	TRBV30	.	TGTGCCTGGAGTATGCGAGGGGTCCGGGACAGGCTATATGGCTACACCTTC	CAWSMRGVRDRLYGYTF
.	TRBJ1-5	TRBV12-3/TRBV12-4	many	TGTGCCAGCAGCTGGAGACCTGGGGGGGCTGAGACGAGCAATCAGCCCCAGCATTTT	CASSWRPGGAETSNQPQHF
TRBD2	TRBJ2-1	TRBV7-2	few	TGTGCCAGCAGGAATAGCGGGGGGGGGAATGAGCAGTTCTTC	CASRNSGGGNEQFF
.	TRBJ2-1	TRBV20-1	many	TGCAGTGCTAGTAAAGCCTTATACAATGAGCAGTTCTTC	CSASKALYNEQFF
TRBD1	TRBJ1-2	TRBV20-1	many	TGCAGTGCTAGAGAGCTACAGGGGGCGAAGGGCTACACCTTC	CSARELQGAKGYTF
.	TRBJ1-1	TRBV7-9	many	TGTGCCAGCAGCTTACAGCAGGGGAACACTGAAGCTTTCTTT	CASSLQQGNTEAFF
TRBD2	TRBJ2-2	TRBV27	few	TGTGCCAGCATGAGCGGGGGTACGAACACCGGGGAGCTGTTTTTT	CASMSGGTNTGELFF
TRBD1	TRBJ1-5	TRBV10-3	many	TGTGCCATCGGGGGGGGACAGAACAATCAGCCCCAGCATTTT	CAIGGGQNNQPQHF
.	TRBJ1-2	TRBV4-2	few	TGTGCCAGCAGCCAAGATCAGGGTATAAGCGGCTACACCTTC	CASSQDQGISGYTF
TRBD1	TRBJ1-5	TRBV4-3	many	TGCGCCAGCAGTCCGGACAGGGTCAATCAGCCCCAGCATTTT	CASSPDRVNQPQHF
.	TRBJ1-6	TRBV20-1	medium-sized	TGCAGTGCTAGAGCTACGGGGGCGATGGGTTCACCCCTCCACTTT	CSARATGAMGSPLHF
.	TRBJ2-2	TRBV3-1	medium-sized	TGTGCCAGCAGCCAAGCGCAGCCCAGGGGGGAGCTGTTTTTT	CASSQAQPRGELFF
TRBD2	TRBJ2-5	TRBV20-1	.	TGCAGTGCTAGTGGACTAGCGGGGGGGCCTTACCAAGAGACCCAGTACTTC	CSASGLAGGPYQETQYF
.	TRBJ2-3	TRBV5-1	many	TGCGCCAGCAAGTTTTCAGATACGCAGTATTTT	CASKFSDTQYF
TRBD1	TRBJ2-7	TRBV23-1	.	TGCGCCAGCAGCCGGTACAGGGGACCCTACGAGCAGTACTTC	CASSRYRGPYEQYF
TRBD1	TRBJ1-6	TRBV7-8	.	TGTGCCAGCAGCTTAGCGGGACAGGGTTTGAGATCACCCCTCCACTTT	CASSLAGQGLRSPLHF
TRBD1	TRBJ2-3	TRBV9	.	TGTGCCAGCAGCGCCCGGGACAGCAGCAAAGATACGCAGTATTTT	CASSARDSSKDTQYF
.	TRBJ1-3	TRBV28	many	TGTGCCAGCAGTTCACAAGGACAGTACTCTGGAAACACCATATATTTT	CASSSQGQYSGNTIYF